This T cell receptor (beta chain) was captured in a study of T cells in Graves' hyperthyroidism and ophthalmopathy (dated by TCRdb to between 2019 and 2020). Study-level background: Peripheral blood was sampled at the time of initial diagnosis, prior to any treatment. TCR V-J signatures able to tell the groups apart were searched for in a discovery cohort of about a hundred patients, of whom more than 40 had Graves' ophthalmopathy and around 57 had stable Graves' hyperthyroidism. The 100 discovery patients were randomly divided into training and test sets at a 7:3 ratio. According to the paper, TCR Vbeta CDR3 sequencing was carried out on about 140 peripheral blood samples, which came from fewer than 50 ophthalmopathy, around 74 hyperthyroidism and approximately 17 progressor patients. Prospective prediction of ophthalmopathy was tested in an independent validation cohort of approximately 18 hyperthyroidism patients and 15 to 17 patients who later progressed to ophthalmopathy. In over five Graves' hyperthyroidism patients, the study also compared T-cell repertoires from thyroid tissue with T-cell repertoires from blood. Following sampling, methimazole starting at 30 mg daily was given to hyperthyroidism patients, and high-dose intravenous methylprednisolone was given to ophthalmopathy patients.

Stable Graves' hyperthyroidism was defined as no progression to ophthalmopathy during 18 months of follow-up. Hyperthyroidism patients were newly diagnosed, with disease duration under 2 months, and aged 18 to 65 years. The study excluded patients with uncontrolled infections, other autoimmune diseases, pregnancy or lactation. Diagnoses were based on clinical symptoms, serum thyroxine and TRAb, thyroid ultrasound and orbital computed tomography. Ficoll-Paque density gradient centrifugation was used to isolate PBMCs from 10 ml of fresh peripheral blood. Trizol reagent was used to extract total RNA, and RNA quality was then checked on an Agilent 2100 Bioanalyzer. The investigation overall reported the following: Blood samples also contained most of the expanded thyroid clonotypes (frequency above 0.001), which suggests that blood repertoires may reflect thyroid immune responses. Ophthalmopathy was separated from stable hyperthyroidism by a 13 V-J signature model, with roughly 88% sensitivity and roughly 84% specificity obtained in cross-validation and 80%/75% obtained in testing. No statistical method was used to fix the sample size in advance, and group allocation was not hidden from the investigators. In validation, progression to ophthalmopathy was predicted by the model with around 71% sensitivity and just over 72% specificity, a median of approximately 6.5 months before onset.

TCR beta CDR3 regions were amplified from RNA transcripts. The first round of RT-PCR for the TCR CDR3 was performed with the HTBI primer set and the Qiagen OneStep RT-PCR kit. Libraries were constructed in a second round of multiplex PCR, after which size selection and purification were performed. Sequencing of the libraries was done on an Illumina HiSeq2000 using paired-end 100 bp reads. The authors' pipeline ran thus. SOAPnuke was used to process the raw data, with reads discarded if the reads contained adapters or uncalled bases, had a mean Phred below 15, or lacked an exact constant-primer or identifier match. COPE v1.2.5 was used to merge high-quality paired reads, and clonotypes were defined as unique nucleotide sequences. MiTCR v1.1 was used to align clonotypes to the IMGT TRBV, TRBD and TRBJ reference segments. Analysis was restricted to V-J combinations with a frequency above 0.0001, which covered about 99% of repertoires. A TCS score was defined as the ratio between F50 (clonal expansion) and ExV (chaos), using BLOSUM62-based TCRdist between CDR3 peptides within each V-J. Welch's t-statistics and random forest reduced some 510 V-J features to some 14, which were used in a naive Bayes classifier (R e1071). The public sequencing data were trimmed at Q25 with fastp and processed into clonotypes with MiXCR by TCRdb, which kept only in-frame beta chains. One record per CDR3 amino acid sequence lists the most common genes and DNA. The V and J calls reflect TCRdb's pipeline rather than the authors' work. The sample profile shows 550,000 to 800,000 distinct CDR3 sequences; around a sixth of them were found once. The biggest ten clones account for 15% of the sample.

A word on this clonotype: Its antigen is not yet known. It may be a read error: a sequence one base away is much more abundant. The missing conserved phenylalanine or tryptophan at the end of this CDR3 makes a read error likely.

Cut back by 4 bases and 3 bases, the V and J ends lie 9 bases apart. The CDR3 sequence runs 13 residues, both termini included. The DNA shown is the 39-base CDR3, in frame from base 1. Based on the germline V gene (reference sequence), the CDR1 and CDR2 sequences are GTSNPN and SVGIG. The sequence was obtained from a man aged 50-59 years with Graves' hyperthyroidism. The sample taken for sequencing was blood. The sequence links TRBV30 to TRBJ1-4, with no D gene named confidently. The CDR3 reads CAWTADSNEKLFY. The nucleotide sequence is given as TGTGCCTGGACGGCAGACTCTAATGAAAAACTGTTTTAT.